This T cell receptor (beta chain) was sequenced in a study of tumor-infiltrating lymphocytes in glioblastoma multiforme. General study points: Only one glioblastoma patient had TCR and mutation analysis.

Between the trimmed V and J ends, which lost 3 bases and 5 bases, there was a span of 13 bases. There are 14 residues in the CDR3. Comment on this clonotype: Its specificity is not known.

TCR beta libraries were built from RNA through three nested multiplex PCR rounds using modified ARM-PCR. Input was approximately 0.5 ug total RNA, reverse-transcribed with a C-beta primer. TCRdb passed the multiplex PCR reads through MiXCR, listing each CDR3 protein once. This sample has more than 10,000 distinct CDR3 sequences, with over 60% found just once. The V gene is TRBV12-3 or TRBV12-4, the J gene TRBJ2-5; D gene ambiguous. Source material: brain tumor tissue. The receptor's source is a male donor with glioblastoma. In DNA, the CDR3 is TGTGCCAGCAGTTTGAGTAGCTGGTACGAGACCCAGTACTTC. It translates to CASSLSSWYETQYF.